The 28 T cell receptor beta chains below come from one sample, sequenced in a study of blood T cell repertoires in COVID-19. Produced via immunoSEQ multiplex PCR; TCRdb's table is partial and in-frame only. The sample has a few hundred thousand clones, around 90% seen once; the top ten hold 2.9%. Sequencing was done on a sample of peripheral blood. The receptors originated from a young woman with COVID-19, enrolled during active disease.

J is TRBJ1-3 and V is TRBV7-6, with D hard to call. CDR3 length: 18 residues. Per germline, CDR1 SGHVS and CDR2 FNYEAQ. Trimming pared 3 bases from V and 3 bases from J, leaving 21 bases between. CDR3 sequence: CASSFGIPGKRVGNTIYF. The CDR3 region has the DNA TGTGCCAGCAGCTTCGGTATCCCGGGAAAACGGGTTGGAAACACCATATATTTT.

This clone was picked up one time. The rearrangement uses TRBV10-3 and TRBJ2-3, with 8 bases aligning to TRBD1. J lost 3 bases, V lost 8 bases, and 7 bases had no gene match. CDR1 is ENHRY and CDR2 is SYGVKD in the germline V gene. This CDR3 has 14 residues. CDR3 DNA: TGTGCCATCGGGGCGGGACAGGTTACAGATACGCAGTATTTT. Its translation: CAIGAGQVTDTQYF.

The rearrangement links TRBV7-6 to TRBJ1-1, with D possibly TRBD1 on 5 matching bases. The V end was cut by 4 bases, the J end by 1 base, with 13 bases between. The CDR3 length is 15 residues. Germline V gives CDR1 SGHVS, CDR2 FNYEAQ. The CDR3 DNA sequence: TGTGCCAGCAGCTCAGGGCCGGCAGGGAACACTGAAGCTTTCTTT. Translated: CASSSGPAGNTEAFF. The whole variable domain, filled in from reference TRBV7-6 and TRBJ1-1, reads GAGVSQSPRYKVTKRGQDVALRCDPISGHVSLYWYRQALGQGPEFLTYFNYEAQQDKSGLPNDRFSAERPEGSISTLTIQRTEQRDSAMYRCASSSGPAGNTEAFFGQGTRLTVV.

The V and J genes are TRBV14 and TRBJ2-1; D is unclear. The CDR3 runs to 14 residues. With 4 bases removed from V and 4 bases from J, the gap between germline ends came to 11 bases. CDR1 is SGHDN and CDR2 is FVKESK in the germline V gene. CDR3 loop: CASSRNLGYNEQFF. Written as DNA, the CDR3 is TGTGCCAGCAGCCGGAATCTAGGATACAATGAGCAGTTCTTC.

The rearrangement uses TRBV6-6 and TRBJ1-1; TRBD1 is a possible D gene (5 bases). This CDR3 contains 15 residues. Germline values: CDR1 MNHNY, CDR2 SVGAGI (reference sequence). Trimming took off 5 bases at V and 0 bases at J, with 13 bases between the two ends. The CDR3, as DNA: TGTGCCAGCAGTGACACCGGGGGAGTGAACACTGAAGCTTTCTTT. This encodes CASSDTGGVNTEAFF.

The rearrangement links TRBV14 to TRBJ2-5; 8 positions match TRBD1. V lost 4 bases, J lost 7 bases, and 2 bases stayed unmatched. CDR1 is SGHDN and CDR2 is FVKESK in the germline V gene. CDR3 length equals 12 residues. CDR3 DNA: TGTGCCAGCAGCCCAGGGGGCTGGACCCAGTACTTC. Translated: CASSPGGWTQYF.

The chain has TRBV6-5 and TRBJ2-4, with unresolved D. From germline, CDR1 is MNHEY and CDR2 SVGAGI. V lost 6 bases to trimming and J lost 1 base, with 13 bases between them. CDR3 length: 15 amino acids. CDR3 in DNA: TGTGCCAGCAGACCTCGGGTTTTGGCCAAAAACATTCAGTACTTC. It is translated as CASRPRVLAKNIQYF.

The gene calls are TRBV3-1 (or the pseudogene TRBV3-2) and TRBJ1-1; 7 positions match TRBD1. Germline lookup yields CDR1 LGHDT and CDR2 YNNKEL (reference sequence). Trimming at V came to 4 bases and at J to 3 bases, leaving 5 bases not matched to a gene. This CDR3 spans 14 amino acids. Here the CDR3 reads CASSRGGSDTEAFF. The CDR3 DNA reads as TGTGCCAGCAGCCGAGGGGGCTCGGACACTGAAGCTTTCTTT.

The chain combines TRBV7-3 with TRBJ2-7, with D perhaps matching TRBD2 (6 bases). Germline-derived CDR1 and CDR2 are SGHTA and FQGTGA. V lost 5 bases and J lost 6, with 14 bases in between. The CDR3 covers 13 residues. Here the CDR3 DNA reads TGTGCCAGCAGCCCCGGGGGTAGCGGCGAGCAGTACTTC. This sequence encodes CASSPGGSGEQYF.

This chain joins TRBV4-2 and TRBJ2-1; D perhaps matches TRBD2 (5 bases). The CDR3 totals 14 residues. Germline V CDR1 and CDR2: LGHNA, YNFKEQ. V was pared by 2 bases and J by 8 bases, with 13 bases between. This CDR3 is CASSQPSRYDEQFF. The CDR3 DNA sequence: TGTGCCAGCAGCCAACCTAGCAGGTACGATGAGCAGTTCTTC.

The J gene is TRBJ1-1, the V gene TRBV7-2; the D gene is possibly TRBD1 (5 bases). Trimming removed 3 bases at V and 1 base at J, with 9 bases between. Germline V gene lookup returns CDR1 SGHTA and CDR2 FQGNSA. The CDR3 loop spans 14 amino acids. CDR3 protein: CASSFTGPNTEAFF. CDR3 coding DNA: TGTGCCAGCAGCTTCACAGGACCGAACACTGAAGCTTTCTTT.

The chain uses TRBV30 and TRBJ2-2, with 7 bases matching TRBD2. Germline V gene sequence: CDR1 GTSNPN, CDR2 SVGIG (reference sequence). V gave up 3 bases and J gave up 7 bases; unmatched junction bases: 5. This CDR3 contains 13 residues. CDR3 protein: CAWSGLVGGELFF. For the CDR3, the DNA is TGTGCCTGGAGCGGACTAGTTGGCGGGGAGCTGTTTTTT.

This clone was recorded a few times. The V call is TRBV27, the J call TRBJ1-2; 9 bases match TRBD1. Germline values: CDR1 MNHEY, CDR2 SMNVEV (reference sequence). The CDR3 consists of 15 residues. The V and J ends lost 6 bases and 4 bases, in that order; junction bases with no gene match: 9. The CDR3, as DNA: TGTGCCAGCAGGGAGACAGGGGGGATCATCTATGGCTACACCTTC. Translating it yields CASRETGGIIYGYTF.

The CDR3 here is CASSLGLNGDEQYF. As DNA, the CDR3 is TGTGCCAGCAGCTTGGGACTTAACGGCGACGAGCAGTACTTC. The chain joins TRBV5-4 to TRBJ2-7; D is undetermined. This CDR3 is 14 amino acids long. The V gene's germline CDR1 is SGHNT and CDR2 YYREEE (reference sequence). Trimming took 0 bases from V and 5 from J, leaving 12 bases between them.

This clone appeared a single time. CDR3 residues: CASSITTGANTEAFF. CDR3 nucleotide sequence: TGCGCCAGCAGTATAACAACAGGAGCGAACACTGAAGCTTTCTTT. The J gene is TRBJ1-1, the V gene TRBV10-2; D is possibly TRBD1 (5 bases). Between the trimmed V and J ends, which lost 5 bases and 1 base, there was a span of 14 bases. CDR3 length equals 15 residues. Germline V lookup: CDR1 WSHSY, CDR2 SAAADI.

J is TRBJ2-5 and V is TRBV7-7, with D possibly being TRBD1 (5 bases). The germline gives CDR1 SSHAT, CDR2 FNYEAQ (reference sequence). The ends were cut back, 1 base at V and 1 base at J, with 13 bases in the middle. The CDR3 has 16 amino acids. This CDR3 reads CASSLGPGNPQETQYF. The DNA of the CDR3 is TGTGCCAGCAGCTTAGGGCCAGGGAACCCCCAAGAGACCCAGTACTTC.

The chain is built from TRBV3-1 (or the pseudogene TRBV3-2) and TRBJ2-1; TRBD2 matches at 15 bases. Trimming cost V 1 base and J 6 bases; bases outside gene matches: 7. This CDR3 is built from 18 residues. Germline loops: CDR1 LGHDT, CDR2 YNNKEL (reference sequence). The CDR3 region is CASSQAGTSGRQGNEQFF. CDR3 bases: TGTGCCAGCAGCCAAGCAGGGACTAGCGGGAGGCAGGGCAATGAGCAGTTCTTC.

This chain links TRBV11-2 with TRBJ1-2; no clear D. Germline V gives CDR1 SGHAT, CDR2 FQNNGV. The CDR3 has 14 amino acids. The V gene lost 0 bases and the J gene lost 3 bases, with 8 bases spanning the gap. The CDR3 protein is CASSLEGRYYGYTF. CDR3 DNA sequence: TGTGCCAGCAGCTTAGAAGGGAGGTACTATGGCTACACCTTC.

This chain joins TRBV21-1 and TRBJ1-5; the D call of TRBD1 is as the table states it, not checked on the DNA. TRBV21-1 is annotated as a pseudogene. This CDR3 has 17 amino acids. The CDR3 loop is CASGFSQGALGNQPQHF. In DNA form, the CDR3 reads TGTGCCAGCGGGTTTTCTCAGGGGGCGCTGGGCAATCAGCCCCAGCATTTT.

This chain uses TRBV5-1 with TRBJ2-3, with D perhaps matching TRBD1 (6 bases). Looked up from germline, CDR1 is SGHRS and CDR2 is YFSETQ. The V and J ends lost 0 bases and 6 bases respectively, with 14 bases between them. This CDR3 is built from 15 residues. The chain's CDR3 is CASSLDTGSMDTQYF. CDR3 bases: TGCGCCAGCAGCTTGGATACAGGGTCCATGGATACGCAGTATTTT.

The table lists this clone with a count of one. The chain couples TRBV5-1 to TRBJ1-2, with 9 bases identical to TRBD1. Germline trimming cut 1 base from V and 6 bases from J; bases unmatched to any gene: 13. CDR1 is SGHRS, CDR2 YFSETQ, per germline. This CDR3 is 17 amino acids long. The CDR3 sequence is CASSLTFRDRARDGYTF. CDR3 sequence (DNA): TGCGCCAGCAGCTTGACCTTCCGGGACAGGGCTCGGGATGGCTACACCTTC. Variable domain in full (rest from reference TRBV5-1 and TRBJ1-2): KAGVTQTPRYLIKTRGQQVTLSCSPISGHRSVSWYQQTPGQGLQFLFEYFSETQRNKGNFPGRFSGRQFSNSRSEMNVSTLELGDSALYLCASSLTFRDRARDGYTFGSGTRLTVV.

The gene calls are TRBV6-6 and TRBJ2-7; 9 nucleotides match TRBD1. With V trimmed by 9 bases and J by 3 bases, 9 bases remained unmatched. The germline gives CDR1 MNHNY, CDR2 SVGAGI (reference sequence). The CDR3 covers 14 residues. The CDR3, as DNA: TGTGCCAGTCACCGGACAGGGGAAGGCTACGAGCAGTACTTC. This encodes CASHRTGEGYEQYF.

The gene calls are TRBV11-3 and TRBJ2-2; the D is unclear. V lost 6 bases and J lost 2, with 7 bases in between. CDR3 length equals 13 residues. The germline V gene encodes CDR1 SGHNT and CDR2 YENEEA. The CDR3 here is CASSPLNTGELFF. CDR3 nucleotide sequence: TGTGCCAGCAGTCCCTTAAACACCGGGGAGCTGTTTTTT.

The rearrangement uses TRBV5-5 and TRBJ2-7, with D possibly being TRBD1 (6 bases). V was clipped by 2 bases and J by 2 bases, with 14 bases between them. Germline CDR1 SGHKS, CDR2 YYEKEE (reference sequence). The CDR3 is 15 residues long. The CDR3: CASSLGGAAAYEQYF. The CDR3 bases are TGTGCCAGCAGCTTAGGGGGAGCGGCGGCCTACGAGCAGTACTTC.

The chain employs TRBV7-9 and TRBJ2-1; D ambiguous. The CDR3 sequence is 12 residues long. With 2 bases removed from V and 8 bases from J, the gap between germline ends came to 7 bases. Germline CDR1 is SEHNR and CDR2 is FQNEAQ (reference sequence). The DNA of the CDR3 is TGTGCCAGCAGCTTATCTGGGCATGAGCAGTTCTTC. It translates to CASSLSGHEQFF. The whole variable domain, remainder taken from reference TRBV7-9 and TRBJ2-1, is DTGVSQNPRHKITKRGQNVTFRCDPISEHNRLYWYRQTLGQGPEFLTYFQNEAQLEKSRLLSDRFSAERPKGSFSTLEIQRTEQGDSAMYLCASSLSGHEQFFGPGTRLTVL.

This chain links TRBV6-6 with TRBJ1-2, with a weak D call TRBD1 (6 bases). The CDR3 runs to 14 residues. Germline CDR1 reads MNHNY; CDR2 reads SVGAGI (reference sequence). The V end was cut by 8 bases, the J end by 4 bases, with 17 bases between. Written as DNA, the CDR3 is TGTGCCAGCTGCACAGGGACCGGGCTCTATGGCTACACCTTC. Amino acids: CASCTGTGLYGYTF.

The rearrangement uses TRBV30 and TRBJ1-5; possibly TRBD1 for D (6 bases). The CDR3 is 13 residues long. Trimming took 1 base from V and 9 from J, leaving 13 bases between them. Germline lookup yields CDR1 GTSNPN and CDR2 SVGIG (reference sequence). The CDR3 bases are TGTGCCTGGAGTGAGGGGGTTAGGGTGCCCCAGCATTTT. Protein sequence: CAWSEGVRVPQHF.

This chain connects TRBV6-5 to TRBJ2-2; 7 bases are a match to TRBD1. The CDR3 sequence is 14 residues long. Germline CDR1 is MNHEY and CDR2 is SVGAGI. The ends lost 2 bases at V and 6 bases at J; junction bases unmatched: 3. The CDR3 nucleotides are TGTGCCAGCAGTTACGAAGGGGGCGCCGGGGAGCTGTTTTTT. It specifies CASSYEGGAGELFF.